The next 32 T cell receptor beta chains were all read from a single sample in a study of CD8+CD57+ T cells in acquired aplastic anemia. Sequenced patients had shown CD8+CD57+ cell expansion by flow cytometry. The use of genomic DNA as template underpinned the TCR beta VDJ and CDR3 profiling. TCRdb ran MiXCR on the reads and lists one entry per CDR3 protein. The table has under 250,000 distinct CDR3 sequences, 55% to 65% seen once. Material: sorted CD4+, CD8+, or CD8+CD57+ T cells (not recorded which) from PBMCs. These receptor sequences come from a human donor with aplastic anemia.

This clonotype has at least ten counts. The V gene is TRBV4-1, the J gene TRBJ1-1, with D tentatively TRBD1 (5 bases). The germline CDR1 and CDR2 sequences are MGHRA and YSYEKL. This CDR3 is 13 amino acids long. Deletions cut 4 bases from V and 3 bases from J, with 9 bases between. The CDR3 DNA reads TGCGCCAGCAGCCGCGCGGGACACACTGAAGCTTTCTTT. This codes for CASSRAGHTEAFF.

The chain joins TRBV7-3 to TRBJ2-1; TRBD2 agrees at 10 bases. Per the germline V gene, CDR1 is SGHTA and CDR2 is FQGTGA. The CDR3 runs to 16 residues. Germline trimming cut 0 bases from V and 3 bases from J; bases unmatched to any gene: 2. CDR3 region: CASSLTASGSYNEQFF. DNA for the CDR3: TGTGCCAGCAGCTTAACGGCTAGCGGGAGCTACAATGAGCAGTTCTTC.

V usage is TRBV12-5 and J usage is TRBJ2-3, with D possibly TRBD1 on 6 matching bases. The CDR3 contains 12 residues. The V end lost 11 bases, the J end lost 4 bases, and 13 bases lay between the germline ends. Germline lookup yields CDR1 LGHNT and CDR2 FRNRAP. CDR3 loop: CAAGRGPDTQYF. In nucleotides, the CDR3 is TGTGCTGCGGGCAGGGGCCCAGATACGCAGTATTTT. Together with reference TRBV12-5 and TRBJ2-3, the CDR3 gives the full variable domain: DARVTQTPRHKVTEMGQEVTMRCQPILGHNTVFWYRQTMMQGLELLAYFRNRAPLDDSGMPKDRFSAEMPDATLATLKIQPSEPRDSAVYFCAAGRGPDTQYFGPGTRLTVL.

The V gene is TRBV7-4, the J gene TRBJ2-2; 8 nucleotides match TRBD1. The length of the CDR3 is 18 residues. V gave up 5 bases and J gave up 5 bases; unmatched junction bases: 16. Germline values: CDR1 SGHVT, CDR2 SQSDAQ. DNA for the CDR3: TGTGCCAGCAGCAGCTCGTGGACAGGGTCGGGTCGGACCGGGGAGCTGTTTTTT. This translates into CASSSSWTGSGRTGELFF.

The chain has TRBV7-6 and TRBJ1-3; the D is unclear. The CDR3 extends over 15 amino acids. The V end was cut by 1 base, the J end by 0 bases, with 7 bases between. Germline assignment: CDR1 SGHVS and CDR2 FNYEAQ. The CDR3 DNA reads TGTGCCAGCAGCTTAGGGCGGAACTCTGGAAACACCATATATTTT. This codes for CASSLGRNSGNTIYF.

This clonotype was observed once. This sequence joins TRBV20-1 and TRBJ1-2, with D perhaps matching TRBD1 (6 bases). CDR1 is DFQATT and CDR2 is SNEGSKA in the germline V gene (reference sequence). This CDR3 is built from 12 residues. CDR3: CSTGTTNYGYTF. In DNA form, the CDR3 reads TGCAGCACAGGGACTACTAACTATGGCTACACCTTC.

V usage is TRBV5-1 and J usage is TRBJ2-7, with 8 bases identical to TRBD1. The CDR3 has 15 residues. The V and J ends lost 4 bases and 7 bases, in that order; junction bases with no gene match: 13. Germline-derived CDR1 and CDR2 are SGHRS and YFSETQ. The CDR3 protein is CASSPTAGTGGEQYF. The CDR3 DNA sequence: TGCGCCAGCAGCCCCACAGCCGGGACAGGTGGAGAGCAGTACTTC.

For the CDR3, the DNA is TGCGCCAGCAGCTTGGGGGTCAGGGAAGGGGTGAACACTGAAGCTTTCTTT. Its protein is CASSLGVREGVNTEAFF. This chain connects TRBV5-1 to TRBJ1-1; a weak D match, TRBD1 (5 bases). In germline, CDR1 is SGHRS, CDR2 YFSETQ. The CDR3 sequence is 17 residues long. Trimming cost V 0 bases and J 0 bases, with 15 bases left between them.

The chain couples TRBV29-1 to TRBJ2-3, with D tentatively TRBD1 or TRBD2 (5 bases each). The CDR3 runs 14 residues. Germline CDR1 is SQVTM and CDR2 is ANQGSEA. Trimming removed 4 bases at V and 2 bases at J, with 13 bases between. The DNA of the CDR3 is TGCAGCGTTGCCGGGACGGAGCTCACAGATACGCAGTATTTT. It translates to CSVAGTELTDTQYF.

The chain combines TRBV6-1 with TRBJ2-3, with D perhaps given as TRBD1 or TRBD2 (5 bases each). From germline, CDR1 is MNHNS and CDR2 SASEGT. The CDR3 is made up of 14 amino acids. V was trimmed by 5 bases and J by 2 bases, leaving 11 bases between them. The CDR3 region is CASSYWDHTDTQYF. The CDR3 coding sequence is TGTGCCAGCAGTTACTGGGACCACACAGATACGCAGTATTTT.

The chain combines TRBV7-6 with TRBJ2-7; 8 nucleotides agree with TRBD1. CDR1 SGHVS and CDR2 FNYEAQ come from the germline V gene. J lost 4 bases, V lost 1 base, and 12 bases had no gene match. The CDR3 extends over 17 amino acids. CDR3 protein: CASSLGQGRRHHYEQYF. Here the CDR3 DNA reads TGTGCCAGCAGCTTAGGACAGGGGAGGAGGCATCATTACGAGCAGTACTTC.

J is TRBJ2-7 and V is TRBV28; TRBD2 might be the D (6 bases). V was pared by 6 bases and J by 0 bases, with 12 bases between. The CDR3 has 14 amino acids. The germline V gene has CDR1 MDHEN and CDR2 SYDVKM. CDR3 sequence reads: CASRPAGVSYEQYF. CDR3 sequence (DNA): TGTGCCAGCAGGCCAGCGGGTGTCTCCTACGAGCAGTACTTC.

The rearrangement joins TRBV19 to TRBJ2-2; 9 bases are shared with TRBD1. V shed 6 bases and J 3 bases; nucleotides not matched to a gene: 5. Germline lookup yields CDR1 LNHDA and CDR2 SQIVND (reference sequence). The CDR3 spans 15 residues. Here the CDR3 DNA reads TGTGCCAGTAGCGCCGGGACAGGGCACACCGGGGAGCTGTTTTTT. It is translated as CASSAGTGHTGELFF.

The V call is TRBV19, the J call TRBJ2-7, with D possibly TRBD2 on 5 matching bases. V lost 3 bases to trimming and J lost 5 bases, with 20 bases between them. CDR1 and CDR2 (germline): LNHDA, SQIVND (reference sequence). This CDR3 has 16 amino acids. CDR3 residues: CASSIGTSRGNHEQYF. The CDR3 DNA is TGTGCCAGTAGTATTGGTACCTCCCGAGGGAACCACGAGCAGTACTTC.

With regard to this clonotype: The missing conserved phenylalanine or tryptophan at the end of this CDR3 makes a read error likely. The chain combines TRBV19 with TRBJ2-7, with TRBD2 identical over 7 bases. The CDR3 consists of 15 residues. V shed 3 bases and J 7 bases; nucleotides not matched to a gene: 12. Per germline, CDR1 LNHDA and CDR2 SQIVND (reference sequence). CDR3 amino acids: CASSIMAGVAGEQYL. The DNA for the CDR3 is TGTGCCAGTAGTATCATGGCGGGGGTCGCCGGGGAGCAGTACCTC.

V gene TRBV12-3 or TRBV12-4 combines with J gene TRBJ2-5, with TRBD1 identical over 8 bases. The CDR3 sequence is 14 residues long. J lost 4 bases, V lost 6 bases, and 7 bases had no gene match. CDR3 sequence: CASSTGQGAETQYF. The CDR3 DNA sequence: TGTGCCAGCAGCACCGGACAGGGTGCAGAGACCCAGTACTTC.

The chain employs TRBV2 and TRBJ2-3; D unclear. The CDR3 is made up of 13 amino acids. The germline CDR1 and CDR2 sequences are SNHLY and FYNNEI. Trimming took off 1 base at V and 3 bases at J, with 5 bases between the two ends. DNA of the CDR3: TGTGCCAGCAGTGAAGGGACGACAGATACGCAGTATTTT. It translates to CASSEGTTDTQYF.

The chain is built from TRBV29-1 and TRBJ2-7; a weak D match, TRBD1 (6 bases). The germline CDR1 and CDR2 sequences are SQVTM and ANQGSEA. Trimming removed 3 bases at V and 5 bases at J, with 11 bases between. The CDR3 totals 12 residues. The CDR3 nucleotides read TGCAGCGTTGAGGGGGCAGCCCACGAGCAGTACTTC. It yields the protein CSVEGAAHEQYF.

This clonotype has a count of ten or more. The CDR3 loop is CASLMTGPYEQYF. The CDR3 region has the DNA TGTGCCAGTCTTATGACAGGACCCTACGAGCAGTACTTC. The chain is built from TRBV6-1 and TRBJ2-7; D perhaps matches TRBD1 (6 bases). CDR3 length: 13 amino acids. Germline V gene lookup returns CDR1 MNHNS and CDR2 SASEGT. Deletions cut 9 bases from V and 2 bases from J, with 14 bases between.

The CDR3, as DNA: TGTGCCAGCAGCAAAGATCCAGTGAATTCACCCCTCCACTTT. Its protein product is CASSKDPVNSPLHF. The chain is built from TRBV7-9 and TRBJ1-6; D unclear. Germline V lookup: CDR1 SEHNR, CDR2 FQNEAQ (reference sequence). V was trimmed by 5 bases and J by 7 bases, leaving 12 bases between them. This CDR3 region has 14 residues.

The CDR3 loop is CASVKRRGRTDTQYF. Here the CDR3 DNA reads TGTGCTAGTGTCAAGAGGAGGGGGCGGACAGATACGCAGTATTTT. This chain joins TRBV12-5 and TRBJ2-3, with D maybe TRBD1 (7 bases). V lost 7 bases and J lost 3, with 17 bases in between. The CDR3 has 15 amino acids. The germline V gene encodes CDR1 LGHNT and CDR2 FRNRAP. The variable domain in full, completed from reference TRBV12-5 and TRBJ2-3, reads DARVTQTPRHKVTEMGQEVTMRCQPILGHNTVFWYRQTMMQGLELLAYFRNRAPLDDSGMPKDRFSAEMPDATLATLKIQPSEPRDSAVYFCASVKRRGRTDTQYFGPGTRLTVL.

V usage is TRBV5-1 and J usage is TRBJ2-1; 9 nucleotides line up with TRBD2. CDR3 size: 15 residues. Trimming removed 6 bases from V and 4 bases from J; junction bases left unmatched: 8. CDR1 and CDR2 from the germline V gene are SGHRS and YFSETQ. CDR3 in amino acids: CASTPGLARYNEQFF. In DNA form, the CDR3 reads TGCGCCAGCACCCCGGGACTAGCAAGGTACAATGAGCAGTTCTTC.

The V and J genes are TRBV19 and TRBJ1-2, with TRBD1 matching over 7 bases. The CDR3 spans 13 residues. Looked up from germline, CDR1 is LNHDA and CDR2 is SQIVND (reference sequence). J lost 5 bases, V lost 6 bases, and 6 bases had no gene match. The CDR3: CASRDGTVYGYTF. The CDR3 DNA is TGTGCCAGTAGAGACGGGACAGTATATGGCTACACCTTC.

The chain has TRBV24-1 and TRBJ1-2, with D perhaps matching TRBD1 (5 bases). The V and J ends lost 4 bases and 5 bases respectively, with 10 bases between them. CDR3 length equals 13 residues. Germline-derived CDR1 and CDR2 are KGHDR and SFDVKD. The CDR3 DNA is TGTGCCACCAGTGAAGGGGAAGAGTATGGCTACACCTTC. It translates to CATSEGEEYGYTF.

The chain employs TRBV25-1 and TRBJ1-5; 11 bases map to TRBD1. J gave up 2 bases and V 7 bases, and 1 base lay outside the gene matches. Germline V gene data show CDR1 as MGHDK and CDR2 as SYGVNS. CDR3 length: 14 residues. CDR3: CASKGQGGNQPQHF. The CDR3 region has the DNA TGTGCCAGCAAGGGACAGGGGGGCAATCAGCCCCAGCATTTT.

The chain couples TRBV19 to TRBJ1-3; a possible D gene is TRBD1 (5 bases). Germline V gene sequence: CDR1 LNHDA, CDR2 SQIVND (reference sequence). The CDR3 length is 14 residues. With 2 bases removed from V and 2 bases from J, the gap between germline ends came to 7 bases. The CDR3 DNA reads TGTGCCAGTAGTATATCAGGGACTGGAAACACCATATATTTT. Encoded protein: CASSISGTGNTIYF.

Remarks on this clonotype: At one end, the junction sequence differs from germline, possibly due to a read error. CDR3 loop: CSVVSGGSNEQYF. The CDR3 region has the DNA TGCAGCGTTGTATCGGGGGGCTCCAACGAGCAGTACTTC. The chain links TRBV29-1 to TRBJ2-7; tentative D call: TRBD2 (7 bases). This CDR3 is built from 13 residues. The germline gives CDR1 SQVTM, CDR2 ANQGSEA.

CDR3 in DNA: TGTGCCAGCAGCTACCCTACCTCCGGTAGGGACGAGCAGTACTTC. Its protein product is CASSYPTSGRDEQYF. The J gene is TRBJ2-7, the V gene TRBV2; no reliable D call. Germline V lookup: CDR1 SNHLY, CDR2 FYNNEI. The CDR3 is 15 amino acids. Trimming removed 6 bases at V and 5 bases at J, with 20 bases between.

The rearrangement uses TRBV5-1 and TRBJ1-2; 8 nucleotides agree with TRBD1. Trimming took 5 bases from V and 3 from J; bases not matched to a gene: 3. There are 13 residues in the CDR3. CDR1 and CDR2 (germline): SGHRS, YFSETQ. Written as DNA, the CDR3 is TGCGCCAGCAGTCCACAGGGGGACTATGGCTACACCTTC. Protein: CASSPQGDYGYTF. The whole variable domain, filled in from reference TRBV5-1 and TRBJ1-2, reads KAGVTQTPRYLIKTRGQQVTLSCSPISGHRSVSWYQQTPGQGLQFLFEYFSETQRNKGNFPGRFSGRQFSNSRSEMNVSTLELGDSALYLCASSPQGDYGYTFGSGTRLTVV.

This clonotype was detected once. The chain carries TRBV19 and TRBJ1-5; D perhaps matches TRBD1 (5 bases). The V gene lost 6 bases and the J gene lost 5 bases, with 17 bases spanning the gap. Germline V gene lookup returns CDR1 LNHDA and CDR2 SQIVND (reference sequence). There are 15 residues in the CDR3. As DNA, the CDR3 is TGTGCCAGTAGCACCGGACACGTGCTCCATCAGCCCCAGCATTTT. Its protein is CASSTGHVLHQPQHF. The full variable domain, with the rest looked up from reference TRBV19 and TRBJ1-5, is DGGITQSPKYLFRKEGQNVTLSCEQNLNHDAMYWYRQDPGQGLRLIYYSQIVNDFQKGDIAEGYSVSREKKESFPLTVTSAQKNPTAFYLCASSTGHVLHQPQHFGDGTRLSIL.

The rearrangement uses TRBV9 and TRBJ2-3, with 13 bases lining up with TRBD2. Trimming took 0 bases from V and 6 from J; bases not matched to a gene: 7. Germline V gene data show CDR1 as SGDLS and CDR2 as YYNGEE. This CDR3 spans 17 amino acids. The CDR3 nucleotides are TGTGCCAGCAGCGTAGCTGGGACTAGCGGGACTCAGGATACGCAGTATTTT. Residues: CASSVAGTSGTQDTQYF.

The V and J genes are TRBV12-5 and TRBJ1-3; weak D call: TRBD1 (5 bases). Germline lookup yields CDR1 LGHNT and CDR2 FRNRAP. The CDR3 has 15 amino acids. The CDR3 DNA sequence: TGTGCCAGCAGTGAATTCAGGGCTCGTGGAAACACCATATATTTT. Its protein product is CASSEFRARGNTIYF.